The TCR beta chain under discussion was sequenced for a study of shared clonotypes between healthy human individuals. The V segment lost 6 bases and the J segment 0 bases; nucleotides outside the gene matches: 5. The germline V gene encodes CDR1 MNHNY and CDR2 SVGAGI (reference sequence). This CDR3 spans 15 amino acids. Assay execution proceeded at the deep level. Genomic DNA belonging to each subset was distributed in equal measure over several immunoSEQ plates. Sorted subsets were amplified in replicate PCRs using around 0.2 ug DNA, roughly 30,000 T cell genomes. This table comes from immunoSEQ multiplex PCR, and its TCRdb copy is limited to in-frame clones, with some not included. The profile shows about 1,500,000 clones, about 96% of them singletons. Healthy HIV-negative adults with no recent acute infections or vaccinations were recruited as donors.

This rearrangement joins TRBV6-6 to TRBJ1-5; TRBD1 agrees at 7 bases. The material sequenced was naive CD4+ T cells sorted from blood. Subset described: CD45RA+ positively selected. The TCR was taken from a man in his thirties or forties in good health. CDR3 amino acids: CASRPGQYSNQPQHF. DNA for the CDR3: TGTGCCAGCAGGCCGGGACAGTATAGCAATCAGCCCCAGCATTTT.